This T cell receptor beta chain is drawn from a study of T cell responses to AZD1222 COVID-19 vaccine. Study results and limitations: No repertoire was sampled before or during the peak T cell response, only after it. The donor group comprised mostly white British people and more females; the analysis possibly underestimated clonal diversity. Baseline testing showed seropositivity in only a handful of AZD1222 recipients.

V was shortened by 4 bases and J by 3 bases, with 13 bases between the two germline ends. Germline CDR1 is SGHTA and CDR2 is FQGNSA. The CDR3 sequence is 14 residues long. This clone was observed once. Its antigen is unknown. Data came from immunoSEQ multiplex PCR; TCRdb stores just in-frame clones and leaves some out. This table has roughly 120,000 clones, about nine tenths appearing once. The gene calls are TRBV7-2 and TRBJ2-7; D perhaps matches TRBD1 (6 bases). Sequenced here: peripheral blood, sampled on day 0 of AZD1222 vaccination. The receptor comes from an adult in good health. The CDR3 DNA reads TGTGCCAGCAGCTCCCGGGACACTTACTACGAGCAGTACTTC. This sequence encodes CASSSRDTYYEQYF.